The following is a TCR beta chain sequence with its context. Produced via immunoSEQ multiplex PCR; TCRdb's table is partial and in-frame only. This table has about 81,000 clones, 75% to 90% appearing once. The sample belongs to a study of technical replicates of blood from several donors. Germline CDR1 GTSNPN, CDR2 SVGIG (reference sequence). V was trimmed by 0 bases and J by 5 bases, leaving 10 bases between them. The CDR3 has 13 residues. Sequencing was performed on PBMCs. The chain combines TRBV30 with TRBJ1-1, with D tentatively TRBD1 (6 bases). The sequence derives from a human donor in good health. Some clones in this sample may be carry-over from other donors' samples. The CDR3 DNA follows: TGTGCCTGGAGTGTAATGAGGGGGACTGAAGCTTTCTTT. This sequence encodes CAWSVMRGTEAFF.